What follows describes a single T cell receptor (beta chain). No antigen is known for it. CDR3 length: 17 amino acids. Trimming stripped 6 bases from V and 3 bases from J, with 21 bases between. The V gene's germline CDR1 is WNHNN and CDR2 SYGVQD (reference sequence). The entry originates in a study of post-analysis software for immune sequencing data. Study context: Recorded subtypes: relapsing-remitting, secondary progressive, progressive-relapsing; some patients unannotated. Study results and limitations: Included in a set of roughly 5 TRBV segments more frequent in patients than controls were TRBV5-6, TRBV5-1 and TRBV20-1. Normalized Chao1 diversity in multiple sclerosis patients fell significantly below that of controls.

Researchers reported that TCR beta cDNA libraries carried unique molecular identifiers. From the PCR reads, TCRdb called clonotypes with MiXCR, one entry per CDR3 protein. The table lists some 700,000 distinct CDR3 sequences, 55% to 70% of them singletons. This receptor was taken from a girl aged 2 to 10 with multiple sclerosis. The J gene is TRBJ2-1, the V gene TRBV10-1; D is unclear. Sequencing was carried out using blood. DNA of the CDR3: TGCGCCAGCAGCGATCTAGGAGCAGCCCTCGGCTACAATGAGCAGTTCTTC. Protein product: CASSDLGAALGYNEQFF.